This TCR beta chain derives from a study of shared clonotypes between healthy human individuals. All participating donors were Caucasian adults from Nashville, Tennessee. On sorted subsets, replicate PCRs used 150 to 250 ng DNA, or 25,000 to 35,000 T cell genomes. Here immunoSEQ multiplex PCR was the method, and the copy in TCRdb shows in-frame clones only, minus some. The repertoire holds roughly 700,000 clones, 90% seen once, with approximately 35% in the top ten. J was trimmed by 4 bases and V by 2 bases; bases with no gene match: 9. The germline V gene encodes CDR1 MGHRA and CDR2 YSYEKL. This CDR3 region has 16 residues.

The chain is built from TRBV4-1 and TRBJ2-3; 7 bases agree with TRBD2. This clonotype was sampled from a man aged 18 to 29 in good health. Some clones in this sample may be carry-over from other donors' samples. The sequenced sample was memory CD8+ T cells from PBMCs. Subset meaning: CD45RO+ cells pooled with CCR7-negative TemRA cells. The CDR3 spells CASSQFNAGVSDTQYF. CDR3 nucleotide sequence: TGCGCCAGCAGCCAATTCAACGCGGGAGTTTCAGATACGCAGTATTTT.